Given below is one T cell receptor (beta chain) in context. The antigen is not known. The data were obtained in a study of T cell responses to AZD1222 COVID-19 vaccine. Whole-study results and caveats: Along spike, vaccine-associated CD4 TCRs were found throughout, with dominance at 160-218 and 743-854. Clonal diversity was possibly underestimated; the donors were predominantly white British and more often female. Among AZD1222 vaccinees, only five or six were seropositive at baseline.

Profiled with immunoSEQ multiplex PCR; TCRdb holds only in-frame clones, not every one. The table includes approximately 150,000 clones, just over 90% detected once. V was pared by 4 bases and J by 8 bases, with 14 bases of the junction left unmatched. Per the germline V gene, CDR1 is SQVTM and CDR2 is ANQGSEA. The CDR3 sequence is 16 residues long. This chain connects TRBV29-1 to TRBJ2-1, with 10 bases matching TRBD1. The sample in question was peripheral blood, obtained 28 days after the second AZD1222 dose. This TCR came from an adult who received the AZD1222 COVID-19 vaccine. The CDR3 reads CSVVLRPGTGVDEQFF. DNA for the CDR3: TGCAGCGTTGTGTTACGTCCCGGGACAGGGGTGGATGAGCAGTTCTTC.